The 30 T cell receptor beta chains in this list originate from one sample, sequenced in a study of blood T cell repertoires in COVID-19. The protocol was immunoSEQ multiplex PCR, while the TCRdb copy is restricted to in-frame clones and leaves out a portion. Altogether 200,000 to 250,000 clones are present, 80% to 90% being singletons, with the ten largest covering 0.85% to 0.95%. Sequencing was carried out using PBMCs or T cells enriched from blood (not recorded which). The source is a man aged 45-60 years who had been exposed to COVID-19.

This CDR3 is CASGLVLHQPQHF. The CDR3 DNA sequence: TGTGCTAGTGGTTTGGTACTGCATCAGCCCCAGCATTTT. The rearrangement uses TRBV12-5 and TRBJ1-5; unclear D gene. Trimming stripped 0 bases from V and 5 bases from J, with 5 bases between. In germline, CDR1 is LGHNT, CDR2 FRNRAP. CDR3 length equals 13 residues.

The chain recombines TRBV18 with TRBJ1-1; a possible D gene is TRBD1 (5 bases). Trimming shortened V by 6 bases and J by 1 base, and 9 bases separated the two germline ends. The CDR3 is 13 residues long. CDR1 KGHSH and CDR2 LQKENI come from the germline V gene. CDR3 DNA sequence: TGTGCCAGCTCGGAAGGACAGAACACTGAAGCTTTCTTT. Its protein product is CASSEGQNTEAFF.

The V and J genes are TRBV5-1 and TRBJ1-2; 7 nucleotides match TRBD1. Germline values: CDR1 SGHRS, CDR2 YFSETQ. After removal of 5 bases from V and 4 bases from J, the junction contained 11 bases not matched to a gene. CDR3 size: 15 residues. In DNA form, the CDR3 reads TGCGCCAGCAGTATGACAGGGCTTAACCGCTATGGCTACACCTTC. Its translation is CASSMTGLNRYGYTF.

The chain uses TRBV5-1 and TRBJ2-5, with a tentative D call TRBD1 (5 bases). The CDR3 consists of 14 residues. From germline, CDR1 is SGHRS and CDR2 YFSETQ. Trimming left V 0 bases short and J 2 bases short, with 8 bases between. The CDR3 sequence: CASSLAQAQETQYF. Here the CDR3 DNA reads TGCGCCAGCAGCTTGGCACAGGCACAAGAGACCCAGTACTTC.

The chain combines TRBV19 with TRBJ2-3; 14 nucleotides line up with TRBD2. Germline CDR1 reads LNHDA; CDR2 reads SQIVND (reference sequence). V trimming: 5 bases; J trimming: 5 bases; junction bases outside the gene matches: 12. CDR3 length: 18 residues. CDR3 sequence (DNA): TGTGCCAGTAGTCCGGGACTAGCGGGAGCCCTCCAGGGAGATACGCAGTATTTT. Translation gives CASSPGLAGALQGDTQYF.

The chain joins TRBV27 to TRBJ1-5; 8 nucleotides agree with TRBD1. V was pared by 6 bases and J by 2 bases, with 6 bases of the junction left unmatched. Germline V lookup: CDR1 MNHEY, CDR2 SMNVEV (reference sequence). The CDR3 runs to 15 residues. CDR3 residues: CASSTGGFGNQPQHF. The CDR3 DNA is TGTGCCAGCAGCACAGGGGGATTCGGCAATCAGCCCCAGCATTTT.

This clone has a single count. The V call is TRBV9, the J call TRBJ1-2; a possible D gene is TRBD1 (6 bases). V was shortened by 4 bases and J by 2 bases, with 12 bases between the two germline ends. Per germline, CDR1 SGDLS and CDR2 YYNGEE. There are 14 residues in the CDR3. The CDR3 coding sequence is TGTGCCAGCAGCTCACGGCAGGGGAACTATGGCTACACCTTC. This gives the protein CASSSRQGNYGYTF.

The chain has TRBV5-1 and TRBJ2-3, with 9 bases lining up with TRBD2. Germline CDR1 SGHRS, CDR2 YFSETQ. V was clipped by 2 bases and J by 6 bases; unmatched bases: 7. There are 15 residues in the CDR3. CDR3 residues: CASSFSGGPGDTQYF. In nucleotides, the CDR3 is TGCGCCAGCAGCTTCAGCGGGGGGCCCGGGGATACGCAGTATTTT.

A single count supports this clone. Additional DNA sequences in this sample encode the identical CDR3. The DNA of the CDR3 is TGCGCCAGCAGCTTGTCCGGTAATTATGGCTACACCTTC. Translated: CASSLSGNYGYTF. The chain employs TRBV5-1 and TRBJ1-2, with no clear D. Trimming pared 1 base from V and 5 bases from J, leaving 9 bases between. Per the germline V gene, CDR1 is SGHRS and CDR2 is YFSETQ. This CDR3 is built from 13 residues.

This clone has only a few counts. The chain has TRBV5-8 and TRBJ2-3, with a possible D match to TRBD2 (5 bases). V lost 6 bases, J lost 0 bases, and 11 bases lay in between. There are 14 residues in the CDR3. Germline-derived CDR1 and CDR2 are SGHTS and YDEGEE. The CDR3 DNA sequence: TGTGCCAGCATGAGGGTCCCTAGCACAGATACGCAGTATTTT. Protein sequence: CASMRVPSTDTQYF.

The chain links TRBV7-2 to TRBJ1-5; the D gene is possibly TRBD1 (5 bases). Trimming shortened V by 1 base and J by 2 bases, and 9 bases separated the two germline ends. Germline values: CDR1 SGHTA, CDR2 FQGNSA. The CDR3 loop spans 15 amino acids. The CDR3, as DNA: TGTGCCAGCAGCTTAGAGGTAGGGGGCAATCAGCCCCAGCATTTT. As protein: CASSLEVGGNQPQHF.

The chain is built from TRBV19 and TRBJ1-2; 7 bases are a match to TRBD1. The CDR3 has 16 residues. The V gene end was trimmed by 3 bases and the J gene end by 3 bases; junction bases not matched to a gene: 10. Germline-derived CDR1 and CDR2 are LNHDA and SQIVND (reference sequence). The CDR3 DNA sequence: TGTGCCAGTAGTATGAGTAGCGGACAGGCCTACTATGGCTACACCTTC. Encoded protein: CASSMSSGQAYYGYTF.

The V call is TRBV20-1, the J call TRBJ2-7; no clear D. Trimming stripped 3 bases from V and 3 bases from J, with 15 bases between. The germline V gene has CDR1 DFQATT and CDR2 SNEGSKA (reference sequence). The CDR3 contains 14 residues. Written as DNA, the CDR3 is TGCAGTGCTAGTGGTCCTAATCCGAACTACGAGCAGTACTTC. Translation gives CSASGPNPNYEQYF.

The chain employs TRBV5-1 and TRBJ2-1; 12 nucleotides line up with TRBD2. This CDR3 spans 16 amino acids. V trimming: 1 base; J trimming: 8 bases; junction bases outside the gene matches: 7. CDR1 is SGHRS, CDR2 YFSETQ, per germline. This CDR3 reads CASSLYASGRAHEQFF. The CDR3 DNA reads TGCGCCAGCAGCTTGTACGCTAGCGGGAGGGCCCATGAGCAGTTCTTC.

This chain connects TRBV13 to TRBJ2-5; D is ambiguous. The germline V gene encodes CDR1 PRHDT and CDR2 FYEKMQ (reference sequence). Trimming pared 0 bases from V and 0 bases from J, leaving 8 bases between. CDR3 length: 15 residues. Here the CDR3 reads CASSLGLRYQETQYF. The CDR3 nucleotides read TGTGCCAGCAGCTTAGGCCTCAGGTACCAAGAGACCCAGTACTTC.

Points on this clone: An end of the junction differs from the germline gene, which may be a read error. The chain joins TRBV13 to TRBJ2-1; 8 bases fit TRBD2. Per germline, CDR1 PRHDT and CDR2 FYEKMQ (reference sequence). The CDR3 covers 15 residues. The DNA for the CDR3 is TGTGCCAGCAGATTAGCGGGGTACTCCTACAATGAGCAGTTCTTC. It codes for CASRLAGYSYNEQFF.

V gene TRBV14 combines with J gene TRBJ2-2, with 7 positions matching TRBD2. CDR1 is SGHDN and CDR2 is FVKESK in the germline V gene. J was trimmed by 5 bases and V by 9 bases; bases with no gene match: 9. The CDR3 runs to 14 residues. CDR3 sequence: CASYPGGRTGELFF. DNA of the CDR3: TGTGCCAGTTACCCGGGCGGGAGAACCGGGGAGCTGTTTTTT.

V and J are TRBV6-5 and TRBJ2-7; D might be TRBD1 (6 bases). V dropped 5 bases and J dropped 2 bases, with 13 bases sitting between them. Germline V gene data show CDR1 as MNHEY and CDR2 as SVGAGI. This CDR3 has 14 residues. The CDR3 spells CASSPDRKTYEQYV. CDR3 sequence (DNA): TGTGCCAGCAGTCCCGACAGGAAAACCTACGAGCAGTACGTC.

The sample holds one count of this clone. The chain recombines TRBV28 with TRBJ1-2; 8 positions match TRBD1. CDR1 is MDHEN, CDR2 SYDVKM, per germline. The CDR3 totals 13 residues. J lost 9 bases, V lost 6 bases, and 9 bases had no gene match. The DNA of the CDR3 is TGTGCCAGCAGCCAAGGACAGGGAGGGCGCTACACCTTC. It specifies CASSQGQGGRYTF.

J is TRBJ1-3 and V is TRBV9; D ambiguous. V was clipped by 9 bases and J by 3 bases, with 16 bases between them. This CDR3 spans 14 amino acids. In germline, CDR1 is SGDLS, CDR2 YYNGEE. The CDR3 sequence is CATSGGLDGNTIYF. CDR3 coding DNA: TGTGCCACCTCCGGAGGTCTTGATGGAAACACCATATATTTT.

The chain joins TRBV24-1 to TRBJ2-2; no firm D call. This CDR3 is built from 14 residues. Deletions cut 4 bases from V and 3 bases from J, with 8 bases between. From germline, CDR1 is KGHDR and CDR2 SFDVKD. The CDR3 sequence: CATSDFGDTGELFF. The CDR3 DNA reads as TGTGCCACCAGTGACTTTGGAGACACCGGGGAGCTGTTTTTT.

The rearrangement uses TRBV5-1 and TRBJ2-3, with TRBD1 identical over 7 bases. Germline V gene lookup returns CDR1 SGHRS and CDR2 YFSETQ. Trimming took 5 bases from V and 0 from J; bases not matched to a gene: 3. The CDR3 length is 14 residues. CDR3 in DNA: TGCGCCAGCAGTGGGGGACAGAGCACAGATACGCAGTATTTT. It translates to CASSGGQSTDTQYF.

The CDR3 bases are TGCGCCAGCAGCCCCGACAGGGGGTTTGGCTACACCTTC. It encodes CASSPDRGFGYTF. The V call is TRBV5-1, the J call TRBJ1-2; 9 nucleotides agree with TRBD1. This CDR3 is 13 amino acids long. Germline V gene lookup returns CDR1 SGHRS and CDR2 YFSETQ. Losses at the gene ends were 4 bases for V and 7 bases for J; bases not matched to a gene: 5.

This clone was counted a single time. The chain links TRBV4-2 to TRBJ2-3, with D tentatively TRBD1 (6 bases). The CDR3 contains 15 residues. The germline V and J ends were trimmed by 1 base and 6 bases, with 14 bases remaining between them. Germline V gene lookup returns CDR1 LGHNA and CDR2 YNFKEQ. The CDR3 nucleotides are TGTGCCAGCAGCCAAGGGGGGCGGTTTAGGGATACGCAGTATTTT. Its translation is CASSQGGRFRDTQYF.

The chain carries TRBV29-1 and TRBJ2-2, with D possibly being TRBD1 (6 bases). CDR3 size: 15 residues. V lost 0 bases and J lost 7, with 15 bases in between. Germline V lookup: CDR1 SQVTM, CDR2 ANQGSEA. DNA of the CDR3: TGCAGCGTTGAAGAGGGAAACAGGGTTGGCGGGGAGCTGTTTTTT. Residues: CSVEEGNRVGGELFF.

This clone was seen only a few times. V gene TRBV5-6 combines with J gene TRBJ2-7; the D gene is possibly TRBD2 (5 bases). Germline CDR1 is SGHDT and CDR2 is YYEEEE. The CDR3 spans 12 residues. The V gene lost 5 bases and the J gene lost 1 base, with 7 bases spanning the gap. CDR3 sequence (DNA): TGTGCCAGCAGTGCGGGTTCCTACGAGCAGTACGTC. Its translation is CASSAGSYEQYV.

The rearrangement uses TRBV7-9 and TRBJ1-3; 7 nucleotides line up with TRBD1. CDR1 and CDR2 from the germline V gene are SEHNR and FQNEAQ (reference sequence). J was trimmed by 0 bases and V by 5 bases; bases with no gene match: 19. The CDR3 extends over 20 amino acids. The CDR3 loop is CASSTRGRRGSLFSGNTIYF. The CDR3 nucleotides read TGTGCCAGCAGCACCCGAGGCCGCAGGGGGTCCCTTTTCTCTGGAAACACCATATATTTT.

The V and J genes are TRBV5-1 and TRBJ1-1, with D maybe TRBD1 (6 bases). V was shortened by 2 bases and J by 3 bases, with 11 bases between the two germline ends. Germline loops: CDR1 SGHRS, CDR2 YFSETQ. The CDR3 covers 14 residues. The CDR3 loop reads CASSLGGRDTEAFF. CDR3 DNA: TGCGCCAGCAGCTTAGGGGGACGAGACACTGAAGCTTTCTTT.

This chain's CDR3 is CASSKGSYKPNYGYTF. As DNA, the CDR3 is TGTGCCAGCAGCAAAGGCAGTTACAAACCTAACTATGGCTACACCTTC. The V gene is TRBV21-1, the J gene TRBJ1-2; the table gives TRBD1 as D, unverified against the DNA. TRBV21-1 is described as a pseudogene. The CDR3 is 16 residues long.

The chain uses TRBV7-2 and TRBJ2-5; maybe TRBD2 (7 bases). CDR3 length: 13 residues. CDR1 is SGHTA and CDR2 is FQGNSA in the germline V gene. V lost 8 bases and J 5 bases, leaving 15 bases between the germline ends. CDR3 DNA: TGTGCCAGCCTACGGGGGGCGGGGGAGACCCAGTACTTC. This translates into CASLRGAGETQYF. Complete variable domain (other parts from reference TRBV7-2 and TRBJ2-5): GAGVSQSPSNKVTEKGKDVELRCDPISGHTALYWYRQSLGQGLEFLIYFQGNSAPDKSGLPSDRFSAERTGGSVSTLTIQRTQQEDSAVYLCASLRGAGETQYFGPGTRLLVL.